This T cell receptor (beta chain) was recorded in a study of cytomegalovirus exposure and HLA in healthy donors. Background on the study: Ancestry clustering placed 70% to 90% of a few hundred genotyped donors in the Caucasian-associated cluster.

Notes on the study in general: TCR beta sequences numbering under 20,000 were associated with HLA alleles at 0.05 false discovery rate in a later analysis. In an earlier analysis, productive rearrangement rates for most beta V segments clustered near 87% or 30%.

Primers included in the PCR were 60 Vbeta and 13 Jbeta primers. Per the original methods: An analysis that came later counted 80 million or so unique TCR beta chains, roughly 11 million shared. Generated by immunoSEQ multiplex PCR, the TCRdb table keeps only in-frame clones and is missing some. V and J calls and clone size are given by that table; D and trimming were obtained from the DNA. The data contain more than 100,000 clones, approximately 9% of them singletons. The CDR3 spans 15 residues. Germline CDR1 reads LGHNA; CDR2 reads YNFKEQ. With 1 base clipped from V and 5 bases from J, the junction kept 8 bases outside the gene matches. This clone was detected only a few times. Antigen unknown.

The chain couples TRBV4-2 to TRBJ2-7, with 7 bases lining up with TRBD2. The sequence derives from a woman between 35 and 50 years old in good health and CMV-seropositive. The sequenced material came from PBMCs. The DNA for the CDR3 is TGTGCCAGCAGCCAAGTAACGGGGAGGGGCAACGAGCAGTACTTC. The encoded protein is CASSQVTGRGNEQYF.